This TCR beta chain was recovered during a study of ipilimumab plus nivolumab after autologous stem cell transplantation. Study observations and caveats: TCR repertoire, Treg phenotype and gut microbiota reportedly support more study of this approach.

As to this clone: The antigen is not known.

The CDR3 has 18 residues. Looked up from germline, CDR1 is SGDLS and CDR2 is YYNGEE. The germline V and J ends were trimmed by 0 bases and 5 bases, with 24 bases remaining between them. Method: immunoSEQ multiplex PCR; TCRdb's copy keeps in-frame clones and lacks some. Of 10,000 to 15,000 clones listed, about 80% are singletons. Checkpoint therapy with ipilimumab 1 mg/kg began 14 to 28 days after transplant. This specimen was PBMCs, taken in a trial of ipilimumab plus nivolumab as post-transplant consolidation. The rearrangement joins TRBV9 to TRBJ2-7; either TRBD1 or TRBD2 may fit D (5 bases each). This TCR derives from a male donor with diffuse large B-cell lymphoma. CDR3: CASSVAEGTVGLVDEQYF. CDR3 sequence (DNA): TGTGCCAGCAGCGTAGCTGAGGGGACGGTGGGGCTAGTGGACGAGCAGTACTTC.